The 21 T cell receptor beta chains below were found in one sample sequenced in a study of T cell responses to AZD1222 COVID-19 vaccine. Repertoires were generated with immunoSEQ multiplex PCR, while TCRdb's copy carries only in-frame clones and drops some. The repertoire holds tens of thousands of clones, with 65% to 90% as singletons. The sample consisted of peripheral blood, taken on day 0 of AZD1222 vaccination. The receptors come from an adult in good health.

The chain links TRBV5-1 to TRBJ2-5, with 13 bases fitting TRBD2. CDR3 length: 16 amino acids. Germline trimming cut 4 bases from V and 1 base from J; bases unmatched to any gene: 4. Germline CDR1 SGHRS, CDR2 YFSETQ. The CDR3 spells CASSNRLAGGQETQYF. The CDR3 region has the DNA TGCGCCAGCAGCAACCGACTAGCGGGGGGCCAAGAGACCCAGTACTTC.

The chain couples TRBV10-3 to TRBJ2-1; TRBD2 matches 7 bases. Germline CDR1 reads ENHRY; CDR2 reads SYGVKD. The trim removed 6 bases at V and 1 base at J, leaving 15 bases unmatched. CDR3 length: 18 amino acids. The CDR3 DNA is TGTGCCATCAGGAAAAGACTAGCCGGGGAGGGGTCCTACAATGAGCAGTTCTTC. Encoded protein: CAIRKRLAGEGSYNEQFF.

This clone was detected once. The CDR3 sequence is CATSRVGNAGGGEQFF. The CDR3 coding sequence is TGTGCCACCAGCAGAGTAGGAAATGCGGGGGGAGGTGAGCAGTTCTTC. V usage is TRBV15 and J usage is TRBJ2-1; the match to TRBD2 covers 8 bases. Germline lookup yields CDR1 LNHNV and CDR2 YYDKDF (reference sequence). This CDR3 contains 16 residues. V dropped 1 base and J dropped 9; count of bases not matched to a gene: 11.

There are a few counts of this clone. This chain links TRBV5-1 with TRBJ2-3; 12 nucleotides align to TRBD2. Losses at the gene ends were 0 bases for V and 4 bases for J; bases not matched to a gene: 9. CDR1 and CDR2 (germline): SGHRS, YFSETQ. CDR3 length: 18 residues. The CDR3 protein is CASSLASSGGGTADTQYF. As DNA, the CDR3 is TGCGCCAGCAGCTTGGCCTCTAGCGGGGGGGGCACGGCAGATACGCAGTATTTT.

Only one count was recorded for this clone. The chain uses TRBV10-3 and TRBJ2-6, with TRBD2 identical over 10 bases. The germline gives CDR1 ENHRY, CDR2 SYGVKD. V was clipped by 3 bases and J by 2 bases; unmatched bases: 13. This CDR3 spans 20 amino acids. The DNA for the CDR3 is TGTGCCATCAGTGATCCCCGGACCCATAGCGGGGGGACTGGGGCCAACGTCCTGACTTTC. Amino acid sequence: CAISDPRTHSGGTGANVLTF.

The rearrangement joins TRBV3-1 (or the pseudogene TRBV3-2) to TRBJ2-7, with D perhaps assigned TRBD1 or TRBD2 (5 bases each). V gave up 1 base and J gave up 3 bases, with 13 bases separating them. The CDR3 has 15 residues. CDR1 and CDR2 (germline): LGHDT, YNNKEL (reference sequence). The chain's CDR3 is CASSQGRGTYYEQYF. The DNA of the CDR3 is TGTGCCAGCAGCCAAGGACGTGGGACCTACTACGAGCAGTACTTC.

This CDR3 reads CASSPRLGGGGTDTQYF. The CDR3 DNA sequence: TGTGCCAGCAGCCCCAGACTTGGAGGGGGAGGCACAGATACGCAGTATTTT. The rearrangement links TRBV11-3 to TRBJ2-3; perhaps D is TRBD1 or TRBD2 (6 bases each). CDR1 is SGHNT, CDR2 YENEEA, per germline. This CDR3 is 17 amino acids long. Trimming stripped 5 bases from V and 1 base from J, with 19 bases between.

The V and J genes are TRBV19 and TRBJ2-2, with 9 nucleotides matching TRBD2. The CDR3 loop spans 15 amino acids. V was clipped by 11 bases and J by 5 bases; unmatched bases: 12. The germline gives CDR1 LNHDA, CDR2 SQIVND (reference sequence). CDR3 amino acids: CACRPGLAPTGELFF. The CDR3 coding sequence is TGTGCCTGTCGCCCCGGACTAGCGCCTACCGGGGAGCTGTTTTTT. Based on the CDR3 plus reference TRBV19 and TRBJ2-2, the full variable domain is DGGITQSPKYLFRKEGQNVTLSCEQNLNHDAMYWYRQDPGQGLRLIYYSQIVNDFQKGDIAEGYSVSREKKESFPLTVTSAQKNPTAFYLCACRPGLAPTGELFFGEGSRLTVL.

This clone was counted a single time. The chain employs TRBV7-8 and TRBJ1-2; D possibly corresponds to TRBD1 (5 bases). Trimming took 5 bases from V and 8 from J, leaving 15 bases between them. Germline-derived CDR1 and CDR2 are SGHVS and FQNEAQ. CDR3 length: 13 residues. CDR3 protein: CASSRGNGGGYTF. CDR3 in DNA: TGTGCCAGCAGCCGGGGGAATGGTGGGGGCTACACCTTC.

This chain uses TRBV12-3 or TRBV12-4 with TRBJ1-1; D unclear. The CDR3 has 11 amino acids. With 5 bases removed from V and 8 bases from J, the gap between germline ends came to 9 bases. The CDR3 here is CASSEGAEAFF. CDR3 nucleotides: TGTGCCAGCAGTGAAGGCGCGGAAGCTTTCTTT.

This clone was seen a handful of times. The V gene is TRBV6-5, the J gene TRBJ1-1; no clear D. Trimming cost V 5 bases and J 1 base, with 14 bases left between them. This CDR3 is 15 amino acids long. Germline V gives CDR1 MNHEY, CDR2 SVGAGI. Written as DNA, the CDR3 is TGTGCCAGCAGTACCCAGGCGGCCACGAACACTGAAGCTTTCTTT. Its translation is CASSTQAATNTEAFF.

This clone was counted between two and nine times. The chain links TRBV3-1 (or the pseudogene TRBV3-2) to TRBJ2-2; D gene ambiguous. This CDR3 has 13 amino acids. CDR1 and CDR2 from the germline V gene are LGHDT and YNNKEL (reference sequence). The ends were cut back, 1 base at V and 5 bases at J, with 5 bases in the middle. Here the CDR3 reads CASSQAGTGELFF. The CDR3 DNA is TGTGCCAGCAGCCAAGCCGGGACCGGGGAGCTGTTTTTT.

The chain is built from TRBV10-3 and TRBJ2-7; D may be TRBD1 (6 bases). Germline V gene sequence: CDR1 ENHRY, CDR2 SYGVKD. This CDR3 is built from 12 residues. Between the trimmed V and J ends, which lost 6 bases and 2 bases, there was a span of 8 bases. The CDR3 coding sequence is TGTGCCATCAGGGGACAAACCTACGAGCAGTACTTC. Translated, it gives CAIRGQTYEQYF.

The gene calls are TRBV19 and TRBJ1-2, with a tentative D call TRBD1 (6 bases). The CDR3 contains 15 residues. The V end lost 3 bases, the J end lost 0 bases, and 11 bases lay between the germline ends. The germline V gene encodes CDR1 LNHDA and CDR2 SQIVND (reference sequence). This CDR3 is CASSIRGAPNYGYTF. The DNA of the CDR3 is TGTGCCAGTAGTATCCGGGGGGCCCCTAACTATGGCTACACCTTC. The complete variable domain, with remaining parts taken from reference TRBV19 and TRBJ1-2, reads DGGITQSPKYLFRKEGQNVTLSCEQNLNHDAMYWYRQDPGQGLRLIYYSQIVNDFQKGDIAEGYSVSREKKESFPLTVTSAQKNPTAFYLCASSIRGAPNYGYTFGSGTRLTVV.

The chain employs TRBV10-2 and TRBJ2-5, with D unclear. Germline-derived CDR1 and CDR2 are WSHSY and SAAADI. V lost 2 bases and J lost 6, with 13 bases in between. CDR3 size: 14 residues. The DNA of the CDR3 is TGCGCCAGCAGTGAGATGACCGGACGGCAGACCCAGTACTTC. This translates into CASSEMTGRQTQYF.

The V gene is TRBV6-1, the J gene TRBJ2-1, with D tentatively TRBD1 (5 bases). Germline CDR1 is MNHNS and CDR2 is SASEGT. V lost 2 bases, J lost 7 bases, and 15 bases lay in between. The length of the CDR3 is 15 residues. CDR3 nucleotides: TGTGCCAGCAGTGAAACACAGGCGTCTGGAAATGAGCAGTTCTTC. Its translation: CASSETQASGNEQFF.

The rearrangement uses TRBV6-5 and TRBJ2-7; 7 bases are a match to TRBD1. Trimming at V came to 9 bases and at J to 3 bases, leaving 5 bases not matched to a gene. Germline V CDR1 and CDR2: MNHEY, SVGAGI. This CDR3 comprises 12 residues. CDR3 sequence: CASYRGNYEQYF. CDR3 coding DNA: TGTGCCAGTTACAGGGGAAACTACGAGCAGTACTTC.

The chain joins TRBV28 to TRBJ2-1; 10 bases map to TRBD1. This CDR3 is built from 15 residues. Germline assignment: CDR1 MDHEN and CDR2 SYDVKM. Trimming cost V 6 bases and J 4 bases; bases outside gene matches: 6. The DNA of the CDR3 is TGTGCCAGCAGCCCGGGACAGGGGAGGTACAATGAGCAGTTCTTC. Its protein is CASSPGQGRYNEQFF.

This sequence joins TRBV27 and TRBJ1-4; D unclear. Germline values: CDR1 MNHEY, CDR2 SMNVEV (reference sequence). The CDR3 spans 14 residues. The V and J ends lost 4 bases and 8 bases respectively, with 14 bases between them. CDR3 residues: CASSSTNRGEKLFF. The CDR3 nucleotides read TGTGCCAGCAGTTCGACGAACCGGGGAGAAAAACTGTTTTTT.

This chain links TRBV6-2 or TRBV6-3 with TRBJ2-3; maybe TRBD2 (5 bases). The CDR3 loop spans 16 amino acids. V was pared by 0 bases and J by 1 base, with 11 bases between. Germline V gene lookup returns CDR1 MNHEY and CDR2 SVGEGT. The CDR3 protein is CASSYSSRGGTDTQYF. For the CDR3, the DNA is TGTGCCAGCAGTTACTCGTCCCGGGGTGGCACAGATACGCAGTATTTT.

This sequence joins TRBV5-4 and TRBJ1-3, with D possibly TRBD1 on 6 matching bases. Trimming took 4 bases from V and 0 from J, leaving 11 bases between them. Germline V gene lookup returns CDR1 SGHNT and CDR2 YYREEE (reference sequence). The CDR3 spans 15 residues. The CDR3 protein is CASSMDSRSGNTIYF. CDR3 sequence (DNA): TGTGCCAGCAGCATGGACAGCCGCTCTGGAAACACCATATATTTT.